The 6 T cell receptor beta chains listed next were all sequenced from one sample in a study of cytomegalovirus exposure and HLA in healthy donors. The PCR was carried out with 60 Vbeta primers and 13 Jbeta primers. Here immunoSEQ multiplex PCR was the method, and the copy in TCRdb shows in-frame clones only, minus some. The sample gives some 150,000 clones, around 70% of which show up once; about 2% is in the top ten. The sample comprised PBMCs. These receptors were obtained from a man in his thirties or forties in good health and CMV-seronegative.

The V call is TRBV29-1, the J call TRBJ2-7; D may be TRBD2 (6 bases). The CDR3 is 16 residues long. The germline V gene has CDR1 SQVTM and CDR2 ANQGSEA. The V end was cut by 1 base, the J end by 1 base, with 17 bases between. The CDR3 coding sequence is TGCAGCGTTGAAGGGGCGCCAGGAGGGTCTTCCTACGAGCAGTACTTC. Amino acid sequence: CSVEGAPGGSSYEQYF.

The J gene is TRBJ1-4, the V gene TRBV7-2; the match to TRBD1 covers 8 bases. CDR1 SGHTA and CDR2 FQGNSA come from the germline V gene. The CDR3 length is 14 residues. V gave up 4 bases and J gave up 7 bases; unmatched junction bases: 5. Here the CDR3 reads CASSSGRGPEKLFF. The CDR3 region has the DNA TGTGCCAGCAGCTCAGGCAGGGGGCCTGAAAAACTGTTTTTT.

The chain is built from TRBV28 and TRBJ2-2; TRBD2 matches at 12 bases. This CDR3 region has 20 residues. V lost 2 bases and J lost 1; bases outside the gene matches: 11. CDR1 is MDHEN and CDR2 is SYDVKM in the germline V gene. As DNA, the CDR3 is TGTGCCAGCAGTTTACGTGGACTAGCGGGGATACCTCTGAACACCGGGGAGCTGTTTTTT. It is translated as CASSLRGLAGIPLNTGELFF.

The CDR3 is CASSPLAADLGELFF. The CDR3 region has the DNA TGTGCCAGCTCACCACTAGCGGCTGATCTGGGGGAGCTGTTTTTT. The J gene is TRBJ2-2, the V gene TRBV18; TRBD2 might be the D (6 bases). The CDR3 runs 15 residues. Between the trimmed V and J ends, which lost 1 base and 8 bases, there was a span of 14 bases. Germline-derived CDR1 and CDR2 are KGHSH and LQKENI.

This clone was recorded only once. The chain recombines TRBV15 with TRBJ2-3; D may be TRBD1 (5 bases). Germline lookup yields CDR1 LNHNV and CDR2 YYDKDF (reference sequence). The ends were cut back, 3 bases at V and 10 bases at J, with 14 bases in the middle. CDR3 length: 13 residues. The CDR3 region is CATSRDTPRPQYF. Here the CDR3 DNA reads TGTGCCACCAGCAGGGACACCCCGAGGCCGCAGTATTTT.

This clone was seen a handful of times. V is TRBV4-2 and J is TRBJ2-2; TRBD2 might be the D (7 bases). V dropped 0 bases and J dropped 7 bases, with 12 bases sitting between them. The CDR3 is 15 amino acids. Germline CDR1 and CDR2: LGHNA and YNFKEQ. CDR3 amino acids: CASSQEGGGIGELFF. CDR3 coding DNA: TGTGCCAGCAGCCAAGAAGGGGGGGGCATCGGGGAGCTGTTTTTT.